This T cell receptor (beta chain) was recorded in a study of shared clonotypes between healthy human individuals. The junction had 5 bases not matched to a gene; V was cut back by 2 bases and J by 2 bases. Germline CDR1 MNHEY, CDR2 SVGAGI. The CDR3 length is 15 residues. The method was immunoSEQ multiplex PCR; TCRdb's version includes in-frame clones alone and lacks a portion of them. The table shows 1,400,000 or so clones, with 98% occurring only once. The clonotype was recovered from a man aged 30 to 39 in good health. Source material: naive CD4+ T cells sorted from blood. Noted subset: CD45RA+ positively selected. The chain uses TRBV6-5 and TRBJ2-7; TRBD2 agrees at 8 bases. The DNA for the CDR3 is TGTGCCAGCAGTTACGGGGTAGCGGGGACCTACGAGCAGTACTTC. This translates into CASSYGVAGTYEQYF.